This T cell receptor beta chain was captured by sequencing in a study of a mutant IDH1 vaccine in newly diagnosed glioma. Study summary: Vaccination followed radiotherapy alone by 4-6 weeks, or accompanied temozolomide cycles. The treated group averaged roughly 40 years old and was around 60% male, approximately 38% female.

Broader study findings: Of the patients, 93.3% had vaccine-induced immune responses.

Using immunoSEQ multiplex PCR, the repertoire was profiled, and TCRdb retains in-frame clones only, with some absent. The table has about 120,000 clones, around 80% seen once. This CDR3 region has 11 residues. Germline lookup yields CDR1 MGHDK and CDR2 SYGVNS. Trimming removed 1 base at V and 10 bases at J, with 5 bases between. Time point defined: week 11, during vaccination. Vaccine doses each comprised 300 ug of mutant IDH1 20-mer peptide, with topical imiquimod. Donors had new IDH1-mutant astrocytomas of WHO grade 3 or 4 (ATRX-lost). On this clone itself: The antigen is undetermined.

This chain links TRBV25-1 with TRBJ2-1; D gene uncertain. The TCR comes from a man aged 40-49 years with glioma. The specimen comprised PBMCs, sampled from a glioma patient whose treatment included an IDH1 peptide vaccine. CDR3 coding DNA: TGTGCCAGCAGTGAATTCAAGGAGCAGTTCTTC. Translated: CASSEFKEQFF. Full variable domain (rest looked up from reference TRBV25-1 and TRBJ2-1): EADIYQTPRYLVIGTGKKITLECSQTMGHDKMYWYQQDPGMELHLIHYSYGVNSTEKGDLSSESTVSRIRTEHFPLTLESARPSHTSQYLCASSEFKEQFFGPGTRLTVL.